A selection of T cell receptor beta chains follows, all from one sample in a study of T cells in Graves' hyperthyroidism and ophthalmopathy. TCRdb re-analysed the multiplex PCR reads in MiXCR, keeping a single row per CDR3 protein. In the table there are some 92,000 distinct CDR3 sequences, around 40% of which are singletons. The sequencing sample was made of peripheral blood or thyroid tissue (not recorded which). The receptor source for this set is a woman aged 25 to 45 with Graves' hyperthyroidism. Both conserved end residues are part of each CDR3. A D gene is named only where the DNA matches it firmly. Expanded clones are given a class, and other clones once, few, many or no size at all.

size,D,V,J,DNA,CDR3
-,-,TRBV2,TRBJ2-7,TGTGCCAGCAGTGTTGGCGAGCAGTACTTC,CASSVGEQYF
-,TRBD1,TRBV7-9,TRBJ2-6,TGTGCCAGCAGCCTGCGACAGGGGGCGCGAGCTTTC,CASSLRQGARAF
-,-,TRBV5-2,TRBJ1-5,TGTGCCAGCAACTGGGACAGGGAAACCCAAACCCATAGCAATCAGCCCCAGCATTTT,CASNWDRETQTHSNQPQHF
many,TRBD2,TRBV20-1,TRBJ2-7,TGCAGTTCTAGCGGGAGGGCCGTCGGGGAGCAGTACTTC,CSSSGRAVGEQYF
many,-,TRBV6-5,TRBJ2-2,TGTGCCAGCAGTCCTCGGACCAGGGTCACCGGGGAGCTGTTTTTT,CASSPRTRVTGELFF
-,TRBD1,TRBV10-3,TRBJ1-1,TGTGCCACTGGACAGGGCGTGAACACTGAAGCTTTCTTT,CATGQGVNTEAFF
many,-,TRBV2,TRBJ1-5,TGTGCCAGCAGTGAGGGGTGGGGGCCCAATCAGCCCCAGCATTTT,CASSEGWGPNQPQHF
many,-,TRBV6-4,TRBJ1-6,TGTGCCAGCAATCCCACCGGTGCCCATAATTCACCCCTCCACTTT,CASNPTGAHNSPLHF
few,TRBD2,TRBV15,TRBJ2-7,TGTGCCACCAGCAGGGGGACTAGCGGGACACGCGAGCAGTACTTC,CATSRGTSGTREQYF
-,-,TRBV11-2,TRBJ2-7,TGTGCCAGCAGCTTTACACCCACCTACGAGCAGTACTTC,CASSFTPTYEQYF
-,TRBD1,TRBV25-1,TRBJ2-7,TGTGCCAGCAGTGAAGGACAGGGCATCCCCTACGAGCAGTACTTC,CASSEGQGIPYEQYF
few,-,TRBV28,TRBJ2-7,TGTGCCAGCAGCCTTGGAGGGCCGCACTACGAGCAGTACTTC,CASSLGGPHYEQYF
-,TRBD2,TRBV13,TRBJ2-2,TGTGCCAGCAGCCCATTGGGACTAGCGGGGGCGGGAAACACCGGGGAGCTGTTTTTT,CASSPLGLAGAGNTGELFF
-,TRBD1,TRBV27,TRBJ1-5,TGTGCCAGCAGTCCTACCGGGACAGGGTTTGAGCCCCAGCATTTT,CASSPTGTGFEPQHF
many,-,TRBV6-5,TRBJ1-3,TGTGCCAGCAGTTACTCTGGCAGTATAAACACCATATATTTT,CASSYSGSINTIYF
once,-,TRBV7-2,TRBJ1-4,TGTGCCAGCAGCTTCAACCACTGGAAGAGAGATGAAAGACTGTTTTTT,CASSFNHWKRDERLFF
many,-,TRBV12-3/TRBV12-4,TRBJ1-5,TGTGCCAGCAGTGTCGACCCTCAGCCCCAGCATTTT,CASSVDPQPQHF
-,TRBD2,TRBV29-1,TRBJ2-5,TGCAGCGCTCGAGGTGAGGTAGCGGGGTACCAAGAGACCCAGTACTTC,CSARGEVAGYQETQYF
-,TRBD1,TRBV7-9,TRBJ1-2,TGTGCCAGCAGCTCACAGGGGCCGGGAGGCTACACCTTC,CASSSQGPGGYTF
-,-,TRBV12-3/TRBV12-4,TRBJ1-5,TGTGCCAGCAGTCCCCATCGGCCCCAGCATTTT,CASSPHRPQHF
few,-,TRBV2,TRBJ2-2,TGTGCCAGCAGTGAAGCCCAGGTGGTACCGGGGGAGCTGTTTTTT,CASSEAQVVPGELFF
many,TRBD1,TRBV5-1,TRBJ2-2,TGCGCCAGCAGTTCCGACAGGGTCGGAGAGCTGTTTTTT,CASSSDRVGELFF
once,-,TRBV20-1,TRBJ1-5,TGCAGTGCTAGGCCAGGGATGCGGGAGACCCAGCATTTT,CSARPGMRETQHF
-,-,TRBV6-1,TRBJ1-1,TGTGCCAGCTCACCCCCAGAATCCACTGAAGCTTTCTTT,CASSPPESTEAFF
-,-,TRBV4-3,TRBJ2-3,TGCGCCAGCAGCCAAGATAGGGCTATGGATACGCAGTATTTT,CASSQDRAMDTQYF
many,TRBD2,TRBV20-1,TRBJ2-7,TGCAGTGCTCAGGCGGCTAGCGGGGACCTCTACGAGCAGTACTTC,CSAQAASGDLYEQYF
-,TRBD2,TRBV2,TRBJ2-5,TGTGCCAGCAGTGAGTCGCTGACTAGCGGGAGGGAGCAGGGGACCCAGTACTTC,CASSESLTSGREQGTQYF
many,TRBD2,TRBV4-1,TRBJ2-5,TGCGCCAGCGGCCTGGAGCTAGCGGTCGGGGAGACCCAGTACTTC,CASGLELAVGETQYF
many,-,TRBV20-1,TRBJ1-6,TGCAGTGCTAGAGATCTTGGGATCCCCTATAATTCACCCCTCCACTTT,CSARDLGIPYNSPLHF
many,-,TRBV28,TRBJ1-2,TGTGCCAGCAGTCTAAAGGCTGTGGGCTACACCTTC,CASSLKAVGYTF
many,-,TRBV24-1,TRBJ2-5,TGTGCCACCAGTGGGGACGTCGAGACCCAGTACTTC,CATSGDVETQYF
many,TRBD2,TRBV6-5,TRBJ2-3,TGTGCCAGCAGTCCGCCCGGACTAGGGATGTATTTT,CASSPPGLGMYF
medium-sized,-,TRBV7-3,TRBJ2-2,TGTGCCAGCGGGGACGGGGAGCTGTTTTTT,CASGDGELFF
many,-,TRBV4-1,TRBJ2-5,TGCGCCAGCAGCCGGTCGGATGGGGGGAGTATCATGGAGACCCAGTACTTC,CASSRSDGGSIMETQYF
-,-,TRBV7-4,TRBJ1-2,TGTGCCAGAGGTTTCCGTTCGTACGGCTACACCTTC,CARGFRSYGYTF
many,-,TRBV6-6,TRBJ1-6,TGTGCCAGCAGTTACTTTTTCCCCTCGACAAGATCCTATAATTCACCCCTCCACTTT,CASSYFFPSTRSYNSPLHF
-,-,TRBV5-1,TRBJ1-1,TGCGCCAGCAGCCCAGCGGGGGCGGCGAACACTGAAGTTTTCTTT,CASSPAGAANTEVFF
-,TRBD2,TRBV2,TRBJ2-5,TGTGCCAGCATCGAGGCCGGGACTAGGGAGACCCAGTACTTC,CASIEAGTRETQYF
-,TRBD2,TRBV25-1,TRBJ2-5,TGTGCCAGCAGCGACGATCCGGGACTAGCGGGAGCGGGCACCAAAGAGACCCAGTACTTC,CASSDDPGLAGAGTKETQYF
-,-,TRBV28,TRBJ2-7,TGTGCCAGCAGTTGGGACAAGCCCCCTCTCGAGCAGTACTTC,CASSWDKPPLEQYF
few,TRBD1,TRBV4-2,TRBJ1-5,TGTGCCAGCAGCCAAGATTGGCTGACCGGGACAGGGTCCGGGCAGCCCCAGCATTTT,CASSQDWLTGTGSGQPQHF
many,TRBD1,TRBV5-1,TRBJ1-6,TGCGCCAGCAGCTCGGACAGGGGTTTGAGTTCACCCCTCCACTTT,CASSSDRGLSSPLHF
many,-,TRBV15,TRBJ1-1,TGTGCCACCTCCTATGGGACGGGAGGCGGCGCTTTCTTT,CATSYGTGGGAFF
-,TRBD1,TRBV29-1,TRBJ2-2,TGCAGCGCCAAGGACAGGGCGAACACCGGGGAGCTGTTTTTT,CSAKDRANTGELFF
few,-,TRBV7-9,TRBJ2-5,TGTGCCAGCAAGGACCCGGTGGGATGGGAGACCCAGTACTTC,CASKDPVGWETQYF
many,-,TRBV3-1,TRBJ2-7,TGTGCCAGCAGCCGCACCGGACTGCACTACGAGCAGTACTTC,CASSRTGLHYEQYF
many,-,TRBV28,TRBJ1-3,TGTGCCAGCCGTAAGGGAGGTTCTGGAAACACCATATATTTT,CASRKGGSGNTIYF
once,TRBD1,TRBV12-3/TRBV12-4,TRBJ2-3,TGTGCCAGCAGTCTAAAGGGGGCAGGTACGCAGTATTTT,CASSLKGAGTQYF
many,-,TRBV7-6,TRBJ1-1,TGTGCCAGCAGCTTCGGACATGGGACTGAAGCTTTCTTT,CASSFGHGTEAFF
few,-,TRBV19,TRBJ2-3,TGTGCCAGCAGGATCACCGGCGCAGATACGCAGTATTTT,CASRITGADTQYF
few,-,TRBV20-1,TRBJ2-3,TGCAGTGCGGGGAGGTTATCCACAGATACGCAGTATTTT,CSAGRLSTDTQYF
many,TRBD1,TRBV28,TRBJ1-2,TGTGCTTCGGTCGAGACAGGGGCCTATGGCTACACCTTC,CASVETGAYGYTF
many,-,TRBV7-3,TRBJ1-1,TGTGCCAGCAGCTTGGTGGGCGGATGGACTGAAGCTTTCTTT,CASSLVGGWTEAFF
many,TRBD1,TRBV12-3/TRBV12-4,TRBJ1-4,TGTGCCAGCAGTCCAGAGGGGGCCTCAGGTGAAAAACTGTTTTTT,CASSPEGASGEKLFF
-,-,TRBV7-3,TRBJ2-2,TGTGCCAGCAGCTTAATGCCAGCGGAGAACACCGGGGAGCTGTTTTTT,CASSLMPAENTGELFF